The 2 T cell receptor beta chains below come from one sample, sequenced in a study of blood T cell repertoires in COVID-19. The repertoire was sequenced with immunoSEQ multiplex PCR; TCRdb's copy has only in-frame clones and lacks some. The repertoire consists of approximately 41,000 clones, with 89% occurring once and the leading ten covering 20% to 25%. Material for sequencing was peripheral blood. These receptors came from a man aged 50 or older with active COVID-19.

This clone has just a few counts. V and J are TRBV19 and TRBJ2-3; 9 bases align to TRBD2. Losses at the gene ends were 5 bases for V and 7 bases for J; bases not matched to a gene: 7. CDR1 and CDR2 from the germline V gene are LNHDA and SQIVND (reference sequence). The CDR3 runs to 14 residues. The DNA of the CDR3 is TGTGCCAGTAGTTCGGGACTAGCATTAAATACGCAGTATTTT. Translated, it gives CASSSGLALNTQYF.

DNA for the CDR3: TGTGCCAGCAGCCCAGGGATCGGCTCCGGTGAGCAGTTCTTC. It is translated as CASSPGIGSGEQFF. This rearrangement joins TRBV7-3 to TRBJ2-1; D perhaps matches TRBD1 (5 bases). This CDR3 is built from 14 residues. Germline assignment: CDR1 SGHTA and CDR2 FQGTGA. The ends were cut back, 5 bases at V and 9 bases at J, with 17 bases in the middle.